Described below is a single T cell receptor beta chain sequence and its context. The sample belongs to a study of blood T cell repertoires in COVID-19. On the study more broadly: COVID-19 samples, acute and convalescent, were from the United States, Italy and Spain. The cDNA or gDNA used as material had been derived from T cells, B-cell-depleted T cells, or PBMCs.

In the authors' workflow: Reference gene primers were amplified, and this amplification served to estimate nucleated cell counts. Data came from immunoSEQ multiplex PCR; TCRdb stores just in-frame clones and leaves some out. Clone size and V and J calls were adopted from that table, with D and trimming inferred from the DNA. This repertoire shows approximately 240,000 clones, approximately 80% found once; its top ten account for 5.1%. CDR3 length: 14 amino acids. V lost 4 bases and J lost 6; bases outside the gene matches: 5. Germline V gene sequence: CDR1 KGHSH, CDR2 LQKENI. This TCR came from a woman aged 55 to 70 who had recovered from COVID-19. The material sequenced was peripheral blood. The J gene is TRBJ2-2, the V gene TRBV18, with 7 bases identical to TRBD2. The CDR3: CASSRERGAGELFF. The CDR3 DNA is TGTGCCAGCTCACGAGAGCGGGGCGCCGGGGAGCTGTTTTTT.